Sequencing of this TCR beta chain was carried out in a study of T cell repertoires in ileal Crohn's disease. This clone has only one observation. Its antigen remains unknown. Method: immunoSEQ multiplex PCR; TCRdb's copy keeps in-frame clones and lacks some. The sample lists some 30,000 clones; about four fifths were seen once. Germline CDR1 and CDR2: SGDLS and YYNGEE. After removal of 3 bases from V and 5 bases from J, the junction contained 10 bases not matched to a gene. The CDR3 contains 15 residues. Broader study findings: Every patient over 26.8% clonality showed endoscopic recurrence.

V usage is TRBV9 and J usage is TRBJ1-1; TRBD1 matches 7 bases. The sample taken for sequencing was ileal tissue. This clonotype was obtained from an adult with Crohn's disease. CDR3 region: CASSATGLEGTEAFF. CDR3 sequence (DNA): TGTGCCAGCAGCGCGACAGGGTTGGAAGGTACTGAAGCTTTCTTT.